This T cell receptor beta chain was identified during a study of OX40 agonist ivuxolimab in advanced cancers. Study summary: Three dose-escalation patients had partial responses: one with hepatocellular carcinoma and two with cutaneous melanoma.

TCRdb's copy holds only in-frame clones and misses some; the assay was immunoSEQ multiplex PCR. Of 74,000 or so clones listed, about 89% were seen once; the top ten hold more than 8%. The CDR3 is 14 residues long. Germline V CDR1 and CDR2: SGHTA, FQGNSA. V lost 5 bases and J 3 bases, leaving 14 bases between the germline ends. This TCR came from an adult with an advanced solid tumor such as melanoma, head and neck, liver or kidney cancer. The chain uses TRBV7-2 and TRBJ2-7; D is perhaps TRBD2 (6 bases). This specimen consisted of CD4+ or CD8+ T cells sorted from blood, obtained in a trial of the OX40 agonist ivuxolimab. Here the CDR3 reads CASSPSQDYYEQYF. CDR3 bases: TGTGCCAGCAGCCCTTCACAGGACTACTACGAGCAGTACTTC.